The 29 T cell receptor beta chains below were found in one sample sequenced in a study of blood T cell repertoires in COVID-19. TCRdb's table, derived via immunoSEQ multiplex PCR, lists solely in-frame clones and lacks some. The sample holds more than 150,000 clones, 89% seen once. The specimen sequenced was peripheral blood. The receptors shown here come from a middle-aged man with acute or convalescent COVID-19.

The J gene is TRBJ2-3, the V gene TRBV19; TRBD1 aligns across 11 bases. The trim removed 0 bases at V and 7 bases at J, leaving 12 bases unmatched. The CDR3 is 18 amino acids. Germline-derived CDR1 and CDR2 are LNHDA and SQIVND (reference sequence). The CDR3 DNA is TGTGCCAGTAGTATAGATCAGAGGGGACAGGGGGGCAGGAATACGCAGTATTTT. Translated: CASSIDQRGQGGRNTQYF. Drawing the rest from reference TRBV19 and TRBJ2-3, the complete variable domain is DGGITQSPKYLFRKEGQNVTLSCEQNLNHDAMYWYRQDPGQGLRLIYYSQIVNDFQKGDIAEGYSVSREKKESFPLTVTSAQKNPTAFYLCASSIDQRGQGGRNTQYFGPGTRLTVL.

The rearrangement uses TRBV5-4 and TRBJ2-2; 11 bases align to TRBD1. CDR3 length equals 17 residues. Per germline, CDR1 SGHNT and CDR2 YYREEE (reference sequence). The junction had 6 bases not matched to a gene; V was cut back by 2 bases and J by 3 bases. The CDR3 region is CASSLGTGGKHTGELFF. The CDR3 DNA follows: TGTGCCAGCAGCTTAGGGACAGGGGGAAAGCACACCGGGGAGCTGTTTTTT.

The CDR3 spells CASSLNSGGGYNEQFF. CDR3 DNA: TGTGCCAGCAGTTTAAATAGCGGGGGGGGATACAATGAGCAGTTCTTC. The rearrangement links TRBV7-2 to TRBJ2-1; 11 bases are a match to TRBD2. The CDR3 extends over 16 amino acids. Losses at the gene ends were 6 bases for V and 4 bases for J; bases not matched to a gene: 8. Germline V gives CDR1 SGHTA, CDR2 FQGNSA.

V and J are TRBV24-1 and TRBJ1-1; 8 nucleotides match TRBD1. The CDR3 is 17 amino acids. Germline V lookup: CDR1 KGHDR, CDR2 SFDVKD. The V and J ends lost 2 bases and 2 bases, in that order; junction bases with no gene match: 9. The DNA of the CDR3 is TGTGCCACCAGTGATTCGGACAGGGAGTTTTCTAACACTGAAGCTTTCTTT. It yields the protein CATSDSDREFSNTEAFF.

This chain links TRBV6-2 or TRBV6-3 with TRBJ2-7, with 9 bases lining up with TRBD1. The CDR3 runs to 14 residues. The germline V gene has CDR1 MNHEY and CDR2 SVGEGT. Trimming cost V 2 bases and J 3 bases; bases outside gene matches: 2. CDR3 sequence: CASSYGGQGYEQYF. The CDR3 coding sequence is TGTGCCAGCAGTTACGGGGGACAGGGCTACGAGCAGTACTTC.

V and J are TRBV2 and TRBJ1-1; 8 nucleotides match TRBD1. The CDR3 sequence is 14 residues long. With V trimmed by 4 bases and J by 5 bases, 6 bases remained unmatched. The germline CDR1 and CDR2 sequences are SNHLY and FYNNEI. The CDR3 region has the DNA TGTGCCAGCAGTGTCCAGGGGGCACAGACTGAAGCTTTCTTT. Translation gives CASSVQGAQTEAFF.

The V gene is TRBV6-5, the J gene TRBJ1-1; a possible D gene is TRBD1 (6 bases). The length of the CDR3 is 14 residues. Trimming removed 6 bases from V and 5 bases from J, with 16 bases in between. Germline CDR1 and CDR2: MNHEY and SVGAGI. The CDR3 sequence is CASSPQGVRTEAFF. The CDR3, as DNA: TGTGCCAGCAGCCCACAGGGTGTGAGGACTGAAGCTTTCTTT.

CDR3 DNA: TGCGCCAGCAGCTTCCGGGACAGGGAAGAGACCCAGTACTTC. Its protein product is CASSFRDREETQYF. The gene calls are TRBV5-1 and TRBJ2-5; 9 bases agree with TRBD1. The V gene end was trimmed by 2 bases and the J gene end by 3 bases; junction bases not matched to a gene: 2. CDR3 size: 14 residues. Germline V CDR1 and CDR2: SGHRS, YFSETQ.

The chain links TRBV7-9 to TRBJ2-1; D unresolved. Trimming cost V 1 base and J 10 bases, with 5 bases left between them. Germline assignment: CDR1 SEHNR and CDR2 FQNEAQ (reference sequence). This CDR3 is built from 11 residues. The CDR3 loop reads CASSLGGEQFF. The CDR3 nucleotides read TGTGCCAGCAGCTTAGGAGGAGAGCAGTTCTTC. The full variable domain, in which reference TRBV7-9 and TRBJ2-1 provide the parts outside the CDR3, is DTGVSQNPRHKITKRGQNVTFRCDPISEHNRLYWYRQTLGQGPEFLTYFQNEAQLEKSRLLSDRFSAERPKGSFSTLEIQRTEQGDSAMYLCASSLGGEQFFGPGTRLTVL.

This sequence joins TRBV10-3 and TRBJ1-2; 8 bases fit TRBD1. Germline trimming cut 5 bases from V and 0 bases from J; bases unmatched to any gene: 5. The CDR3 is made up of 15 amino acids. CDR1 is ENHRY, CDR2 SYGVKD, per germline. The CDR3, as DNA: TGTGCCATCAGTAGACAGGGGATTCCTAACTATGGCTACACCTTC. Translated: CAISRQGIPNYGYTF.

The chain links TRBV5-1 to TRBJ2-7, with TRBD1 matching 8 bases. The V gene end was trimmed by 0 bases and the J gene end by 3 bases; junction bases not matched to a gene: 5. The germline V gene encodes CDR1 SGHRS and CDR2 YFSETQ. The CDR3 length is 15 residues. The CDR3 region is CASSLGGQAHYEQYF. The CDR3, as DNA: TGCGCCAGCAGCTTGGGGGGACAGGCTCACTACGAGCAGTACTTC.

The chain carries TRBV20-1 and TRBJ2-5, with a weak D call TRBD2 (7 bases). V lost 3 bases and J 5 bases, leaving 22 bases between the germline ends. Looked up from germline, CDR1 is DFQATT and CDR2 is SNEGSKA (reference sequence). This CDR3 comprises 16 residues. Here the CDR3 DNA reads TGCAGTGCTAGTAGATTCACGGGGGGCTCCCGGGAGACCCAGTACTTC. Translating gives CSASRFTGGSRETQYF.

The chain links TRBV7-9 to TRBJ2-1; 10 bases are shared with TRBD2. The trim removed 1 base at V and 6 bases at J, leaving 3 bases unmatched. The germline V gene encodes CDR1 SEHNR and CDR2 FQNEAQ (reference sequence). CDR3 length: 15 residues. The DNA of the CDR3 is TGTGCCAGCAGCTTAGAACTAGCGGGGTTCAATGAGCAGTTCTTC. Translating gives CASSLELAGFNEQFF.

The chain uses TRBV11-2 and TRBJ1-6, with D possibly matching TRBD1 (6 bases). CDR3 length: 15 amino acids. V shed 5 bases and J shed 3 bases, with 11 bases lying between them. Germline V lookup: CDR1 SGHAT, CDR2 FQNNGV. The CDR3 DNA follows: TGTGCCAGCAGCCATGACAGGTTCTATAATTCACCCCTCCACTTT. The encoded protein is CASSHDRFYNSPLHF.

In nucleotides, the CDR3 is TGTGCCAGCAGATGGGACAGGGCAGCTTTCTTT. This codes for CASRWDRAAFF. The chain combines TRBV6-5 with TRBJ1-1; 9 nucleotides align to TRBD1. The V gene end was trimmed by 6 bases and the J gene end by 10 bases; junction bases not matched to a gene: 3. Germline CDR1 MNHEY, CDR2 SVGAGI. This CDR3 contains 11 residues.

This clone has a single count. V gene TRBV13 combines with J gene TRBJ2-5, with 9 bases aligning to TRBD2. This CDR3 spans 16 amino acids. V was pared by 3 bases and J by 5 bases, with 10 bases of the junction left unmatched. Germline V gene data show CDR1 as PRHDT and CDR2 as FYEKMQ (reference sequence). CDR3 region: CASSFGSTGTSETQYF. The CDR3 nucleotides read TGTGCCAGCAGCTTTGGATCTACCGGGACTAGCGAGACCCAGTACTTC.

This clone was recorded only once. The genes are TRBV10-2 and TRBJ1-6, with 7 positions matching TRBD1. The V and J ends lost 7 bases and 0 bases, in that order; junction bases with no gene match: 15. CDR1 is WSHSY and CDR2 is SAAADI in the germline V gene. The CDR3 has 19 residues. CDR3: CASIHPRDRASSYNSPLHF. The CDR3 bases are TGCGCCAGCATCCACCCGCGGGACAGAGCGAGCTCCTATAATTCACCCCTCCACTTT.

The DNA of the CDR3 is TGCGCCAGCAGCCCCCAGGACAGGTCGCGCTCCTACGAGCAGTACTTC. Residues: CASSPQDRSRSYEQYF. V and J are TRBV5-1 and TRBJ2-7, with 7 bases that match TRBD1. This CDR3 contains 16 residues. The V segment lost 4 bases and the J segment 0 bases; nucleotides outside the gene matches: 10. CDR1 is SGHRS, CDR2 YFSETQ, per germline.

V usage is TRBV6-5 and J usage is TRBJ2-3; 7 nucleotides align to TRBD2. This CDR3 contains 15 residues. The junction had 5 bases not matched to a gene; V was cut back by 4 bases and J by 1 base. The germline gives CDR1 MNHEY, CDR2 SVGAGI. The CDR3 spells CASSSLGGGTDTQYF. CDR3 nucleotides: TGTGCCAGCAGTTCGCTGGGAGGGGGCACAGATACGCAGTATTTT.

This chain joins TRBV30 and TRBJ1-1; D is undetermined. Between the trimmed V and J ends, which lost 3 bases and 0 bases, there was a span of 8 bases. CDR1 is GTSNPN, CDR2 SVGIG, per germline (reference sequence). The CDR3 covers 13 residues. CDR3 sequence (DNA): TGTGCCTGGAGCCCAGATATGAACACTGAAGCTTTCTTT. This translates into CAWSPDMNTEAFF.

The chain joins TRBV28 to TRBJ1-2, with a tentative D call TRBD1 (5 bases). There are 13 residues in the CDR3. V lost 6 bases to trimming and J lost 8 bases, with 16 bases between them. CDR1 is MDHEN, CDR2 SYDVKM, per germline. CDR3 nucleotide sequence: TGTGCCAGCAGCTTAACCCAAGGGGCCGGCTACACCTTC. As protein: CASSLTQGAGYTF.

The CDR3 loop is CASSQPQQGAQTEAFF. The CDR3 coding sequence is TGTGCCAGCAGCCAACCTCAGCAGGGGGCGCAGACTGAAGCTTTCTTT. The chain uses TRBV3-1 (or the pseudogene TRBV3-2) and TRBJ1-1; 8 bases line up with TRBD1. The trim removed 2 bases at V and 5 bases at J, leaving 10 bases unmatched. The CDR3 loop spans 16 amino acids. Germline-derived CDR1 and CDR2 are LGHDT and YNNKEL (reference sequence).

This clone was detected only once. The J gene is TRBJ1-1, the V gene TRBV5-1; the D gene is possibly TRBD1 (5 bases). Trimming pared 0 bases from V and 1 base from J, leaving 7 bases between. This CDR3 is 14 amino acids long. Germline loops: CDR1 SGHRS, CDR2 YFSETQ. In nucleotides, the CDR3 is TGCGCCAGCAGCTTGGGCAGGGAGAACACTGAAGCTTTCTTT. Protein: CASSLGRENTEAFF. The complete variable domain, with remaining parts taken from reference TRBV5-1 and TRBJ1-1, reads KAGVTQTPRYLIKTRGQQVTLSCSPISGHRSVSWYQQTPGQGLQFLFEYFSETQRNKGNFPGRFSGRQFSNSRSEMNVSTLELGDSALYLCASSLGRENTEAFFGQGTRLTVV.

The rearrangement uses TRBV10-1 and TRBJ1-6, with D unresolved. CDR1 is WNHNN and CDR2 is SYGVQD in the germline V gene (reference sequence). V shed 4 bases and J shed 4 bases, with 14 bases lying between them. The CDR3 contains 16 residues. Here the CDR3 reads CASSGVGSPYNSPLHF. The DNA for the CDR3 is TGCGCCAGCAGTGGGGTCGGGAGTCCTTATAATTCACCCCTCCACTTT.

V is TRBV3-1 (or the pseudogene TRBV3-2) and J is TRBJ1-1; D gene uncertain. The length of the CDR3 is 13 residues. V lost 4 bases and J 0 bases, leaving 6 bases between the germline ends. Germline lookup yields CDR1 LGHDT and CDR2 YNNKEL (reference sequence). In DNA form, the CDR3 reads TGTGCCAGCAGCCGAGTTGTGAACACTGAAGCTTTCTTT. Protein: CASSRVVNTEAFF.

CDR3 residues: CASSGSSREETQYF. The DNA of the CDR3 is TGTGCCAGCAGTGGGTCCTCGAGGGAAGAGACCCAGTACTTC. This sequence joins TRBV2 and TRBJ2-5; maybe TRBD2 (5 bases). The germline V and J ends were trimmed by 4 bases and 3 bases, with 12 bases remaining between them. Germline lookup yields CDR1 SNHLY and CDR2 FYNNEI. The CDR3 runs 14 residues.

V and J are TRBV5-6 and TRBJ1-6, with 7 bases that match TRBD1. Per germline, CDR1 SGHDT and CDR2 YYEEEE. The CDR3 has 15 amino acids. Trimming took 1 base from V and 9 from J; bases not matched to a gene: 7. In DNA, the CDR3 is TGTGCCAGCAGCTTGTTGACAGGGATCGGTTCACCCCTCCACTTT. Encoded protein: CASSLLTGIGSPLHF. The full variable domain, its missing parts supplied by reference TRBV5-6 and TRBJ1-6, is DAGVTQSPTHLIKTRGQQVTLRCSPKSGHDTVSWYQQALGQGPQFIFQYYEEEERQRGNFPDRFSGHQFPNYSSELNVNALLLGDSALYLCASSLLTGIGSPLHFGNGTRLTVT.

A word on this clone: Other DNA sequences within the sample encode an identical CDR3. The J gene is TRBJ1-1, the V gene TRBV9; D is unclear. V was shortened by 0 bases and J by 4 bases, with 7 bases between the two germline ends. CDR1 and CDR2 (germline): SGDLS, YYNGEE. The CDR3 consists of 13 residues. For the CDR3, the DNA is TGTGCCAGCAGCGTAGGAGGATCCACTGAAGCTTTCTTT. This encodes CASSVGGSTEAFF.

This chain connects TRBV7-9 to TRBJ2-7; a weak D match, TRBD1 (6 bases). Trimming removed 0 bases from V and 6 bases from J, with 9 bases in between. CDR3 size: 13 residues. CDR1 is SEHNR, CDR2 FQNEAQ, per germline (reference sequence). CDR3: CASSLALDSEQYF. For the CDR3, the DNA is TGTGCCAGCAGCTTAGCGCTGGACAGCGAGCAGTACTTC.